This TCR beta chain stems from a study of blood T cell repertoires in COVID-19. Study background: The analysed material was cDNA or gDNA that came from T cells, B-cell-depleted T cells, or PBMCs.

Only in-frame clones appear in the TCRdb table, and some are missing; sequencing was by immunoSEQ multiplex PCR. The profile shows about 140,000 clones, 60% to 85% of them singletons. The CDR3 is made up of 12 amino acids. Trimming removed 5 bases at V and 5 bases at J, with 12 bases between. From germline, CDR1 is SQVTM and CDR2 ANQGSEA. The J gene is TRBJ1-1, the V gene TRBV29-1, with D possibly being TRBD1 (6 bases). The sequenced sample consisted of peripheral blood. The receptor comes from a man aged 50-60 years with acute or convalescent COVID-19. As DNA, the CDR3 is TGCAGCGTTAGGACAGCGCGAACTGAAGCTTTCTTT. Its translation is CSVRTARTEAFF.